Each of the 8 T cell receptor beta chains below was sequenced from the same sample in a study of blood T cell repertoires in COVID-19. Assay: immunoSEQ multiplex PCR; the TCRdb copy retains only in-frame clones and omits some. Of 40,000 to 60,000 clones listed, more than 65% are singletons. Specimen: peripheral blood. Every receptor here comes from a human donor in a cohort sampled during active COVID-19.

The chain is built from TRBV2 and TRBJ1-2, with D possibly matching TRBD1 (5 bases). Germline loops: CDR1 SNHLY, CDR2 FYNNEI. The CDR3 is 14 residues long. V was shortened by 1 base and J by 3 bases, with 9 bases between the two germline ends. The DNA for the CDR3 is TGTGCCAGCAGTGAAGGCGGGACCTACTATGGCTACACCTTC. Its protein product is CASSEGGTYYGYTF.

This clone was recorded only once. The chain employs TRBV5-1 and TRBJ1-2; perhaps TRBD1 as D (5 bases). V was clipped by 0 bases and J by 6 bases, with 9 bases between them. The CDR3 extends over 13 amino acids. The germline V gene has CDR1 SGHRS and CDR2 YFSETQ. CDR3 protein: CASSLARDDGYTF. DNA for the CDR3: TGCGCCAGCAGCTTGGCCAGGGATGATGGCTACACCTTC. Based on the CDR3 plus reference TRBV5-1 and TRBJ1-2, the full variable domain is KAGVTQTPRYLIKTRGQQVTLSCSPISGHRSVSWYQQTPGQGLQFLFEYFSETQRNKGNFPGRFSGRQFSNSRSEMNVSTLELGDSALYLCASSLARDDGYTFGSGTRLTVV.

The chain has TRBV19 and TRBJ2-7; TRBD2 agrees at 14 bases. This CDR3 contains 17 residues. Trimming cost V 5 bases and J 5 bases; bases outside gene matches: 11. The germline CDR1 and CDR2 sequences are LNHDA and SQIVND (reference sequence). The CDR3 DNA reads TGTGCCAGTAGTCTCCGGGGGACTAGCGGGAGTTTAGACGAGCAGTACTTC. As protein: CASSLRGTSGSLDEQYF.

There are a few counts of this clone. The chain couples TRBV12-3 or TRBV12-4 to TRBJ2-5; D not resolved. With 3 bases removed from V and 2 bases from J, the gap between germline ends came to 7 bases. The CDR3 length is 13 residues. The CDR3 protein is CASSLNQQETQYF. The CDR3 DNA reads as TGTGCCAGCAGTTTGAACCAGCAAGAGACCCAGTACTTC.

The V call is TRBV29-1, the J call TRBJ1-3; TRBD1 agrees at 9 bases. V lost 6 bases and J lost 4; bases outside the gene matches: 7. The CDR3 is made up of 14 amino acids. In germline, CDR1 is SQVTM, CDR2 ANQGSEA. CDR3 coding DNA: TGCAGCGTCGTTGGACAGGGGAGGGGAAACACCATATATTTT. The encoded protein is CSVVGQGRGNTIYF.

The gene calls are TRBV28 and TRBJ2-7, with TRBD2 matching 8 bases. The CDR3 runs to 14 residues. CDR1 and CDR2 (germline): MDHEN, SYDVKM. V was pared by 2 bases and J by 3 bases, with 3 bases of the junction left unmatched. The DNA of the CDR3 is TGTGCCAGCAGTTTAACTAGCGGAGGCTACGAGCAGTACTTC. Encoded protein: CASSLTSGGYEQYF.

The V call is TRBV5-1, the J call TRBJ2-7, with 12 bases that match TRBD2. Germline CDR1 and CDR2: SGHRS and YFSETQ. This CDR3 has 15 amino acids. V was pared by 3 bases and J by 2 bases, with 3 bases of the junction left unmatched. DNA for the CDR3: TGCGCCAGCAGCTCGACTAGCGGGAGCGCCTACGAGCAGTACTTC. This codes for CASSSTSGSAYEQYF. The entire variable domain, with the rest obtained from reference TRBV5-1 and TRBJ2-7, is as follows: KAGVTQTPRYLIKTRGQQVTLSCSPISGHRSVSWYQQTPGQGLQFLFEYFSETQRNKGNFPGRFSGRQFSNSRSEMNVSTLELGDSALYLCASSSTSGSAYEQYFGPGTRLTVT.

V usage is TRBV2 and J usage is TRBJ2-1; 8 bases match TRBD2. The ends lost 6 bases at V and 12 bases at J; junction bases unmatched: 4. The CDR3 covers 11 residues. Germline values: CDR1 SNHLY, CDR2 FYNNEI. The CDR3 loop reads CASRPAGGQFF. DNA for the CDR3: TGTGCCAGCAGGCCCGCGGGAGGGCAGTTCTTC.